The clone carrying this T cell receptor (beta chain) was picked up a small number of times. The CDR3 totals 14 residues. Looked up from germline, CDR1 is DFQATT and CDR2 is SNEGSKA (reference sequence). Trimming removed 0 bases from V and 2 bases from J, with 11 bases in between. The data are from a study of T cells after yellow fever vaccination. MiXCR was run by TCRdb on the 5' RACE reads, yielding one entry per CDR3 protein. The data show roughly 500,000 distinct CDR3 sequences, roughly a fifth seen once. Source: PBMCs, taken 15 days after the yellow fever booster vaccination. This chain joins TRBV20-1 and TRBJ2-7, with D tentatively TRBD2 (6 bases). The clonotype comes from a man aged 25 to 45 who received the YFV17D yellow fever vaccine. CDR3 amino acids: CSARDAGKPYEQYF. Here the CDR3 DNA reads TGCAGTGCTAGAGATGCGGGGAAACCCTACGAGCAGTACTTC.